The clone carrying this T cell receptor (beta chain) was picked up a small number of times. Its antigen remains unidentified. The CDR3 end lies 3 residues beyond the end of the read and is filled in from the germline J gene. The sample originates from a study of T cell clonality in common variable immunodeficiency. Study-wide findings and caveats: Fewer deletions and N-nucleotide insertions were reportedly seen in common variable immunodeficiency TCR beta sequences.

Replacement immunoglobulin had been given to every CVID subject for at least one year. CDR1 is MNHEY and CDR2 is SVGEGT in the germline V gene. Losses at the gene ends were 5 bases for V and 7 bases for J; bases not matched to a gene: 9. The CDR3 consists of 16 residues. Repertoires were generated with immunoSEQ multiplex PCR, while TCRdb's copy carries only in-frame clones and drops some. This sample carries roughly 30,000 clones and no singletons, and roughly 3.2% goes to the top ten. The rearrangement uses TRBV6-2 or TRBV6-3 and TRBJ2-1, with 12 bases identical to TRBD2. This receptor was taken from a human donor with common variable immunodeficiency. What was sequenced was peripheral blood mononuclear cells. CDR3 bases read: TGTGCCAGCAGTCCGCTAGCGGGAGGGTTGTTGAATGAG. This codes for CASSPLAGGLLNE. The whole CDR3 reads CASSPLAGGLLNEQFF.